Detailed here is one TCR beta chain. As yet, its antigen is unknown. Other nucleotide sequences from this sample produce the same CDR3. Primers: 60 Vbeta forward and 13 Jbeta reverse. Using immunoSEQ multiplex PCR, the repertoire was profiled, and TCRdb retains in-frame clones only, with some absent. The sample consists of about 120,000 clones, around 73% of them appearing once. The source of the sample is a study of cytomegalovirus exposure and HLA in healthy donors. Overall study findings and caveats: Investigators reported 150 to 200 TCR beta chains as tied to cytomegalovirus. A link between a missense DCLRE1C variant and TCR beta V- and J-gene trimming emerged from a later analysis.

The CDR3 loop spans 15 amino acids. Trimming cost V 2 bases and J 1 base, with 11 bases left between them. Per germline, CDR1 SEHNR and CDR2 FQNEAQ (reference sequence). This TCR was recovered from a female donor in good health and CMV-seronegative. The chain has TRBV7-9 and TRBJ1-1; unclear D gene. Source material: PBMCs. CDR3 DNA sequence: TGTGCCAGCAGCTTACGGAGGGTGGGGAACACTGAAGCTTTCTTT. It codes for CASSLRRVGNTEAFF.